A single T cell receptor beta chain is shown here with its context. The antigen it recognizes is unknown. The sample holds no much larger clone one base away, and base qualities are not on file. TCRbeta CDR3 regions were amplified from genomic DNA using the immunoSEQ Assay, a bias-controlled multiplex PCR. On the study's bioinformatics: The number of nucleated cells in each sample was estimated from the amplification of reference gene primers within the assay. To quantify the absolute abundance of each unique TCRbeta CDR3 rearrangement, sequence reads were collapsed and filtered. For each sample, productive Simpson clonality was calculated by taking the square root of Simpson's diversity index across productive rearrangements. TCRdb took over this immuneACCESS table, retaining in-frame rearrangements with V and J assigned. Such tables are incomplete; in checked studies, under half of the missing clones stem from an unresolved V gene, and the remainder is unexplained. Clonal size and the V and J genes are those of that table, whereas D and trimming came from the DNA. This sample holds around 37,000 clones; about nine tenths were observed only once. The ten largest clones capture 20% to 25% of the sample.

Sequences SGHNT (CDR1) and YYREEE (CDR2) are obtained from the germline V gene (reference sequence). The junction shows trimming of 1 base on V and 7 bases on J, plus 17 bases between the germline ends. The CDR3 runs 16 amino acids, cysteine and phenylalanine included. The kept DNA is CDR3 alone, 48 bases in frame from the first base. The sample originates from a study of blood T cell repertoires in COVID-19 (dated by TCRdb to 2019 to 2021). In terms of the full investigation: Samples covering the acute and convalescent phases of COVID-19 were provided by collaborators in the United States, Italy and Spain. The material from the prospective study consisted of cDNA or gDNA derived from T cells, B-cell-depleted T cells, or PBMCs. Subjects who had been exposed to COVID-19, were actively infected with it, or had recovered from it provided the deeply sampled blood TCRbeta repertoires that made up the dataset. A freely available public database, intended as a resource for researchers studying the immune response to SARS-CoV-2, is where the repertoires were released. The samples were drawn from the first 160 participants of the ongoing ImmuneRACE study and from over 950 subjects provided by 6 global collaborators. Sample metadata almost always included a de-identified subject ID, COVID-19 status, age in years and sex. HLA class I and class II types, where available, came from metadata supplied by the sample provider rather than from assay-based typing. General conclusions and limits of the study: Clinical and demographic metadata were provided uncurated, with the amount varying by source and participant.

Whole blood was collected in K2EDTA tubes by collaborating institutions according to the institutions' own protocols. For TCRbeta analysis, collaborator samples were shipped as frozen whole blood, as isolated PBMCs, or as DNA extracted from either sample type. The specimen was peripheral blood. Recombination linked TRBV5-4 to TRBJ2-2; possibly the D gene is TRBD2, per 7 matching bases. The clonotype was recovered from a man between 60 and 75 years old with acute or convalescent COVID-19. The nucleotides read TGTGCCAGCAGCTTGCAAGGGGGAGGGCCGATCGGGGAGCTGTTTTTT. Translation gives CASSLQGGGPIGELFF.